A single TCR beta chain is shown here with its context. This clone's antigen is unknown. One base away there is no much larger clone; base qualities are not given. The source of the sample is a study of blood T cell repertoires in COVID-19 (dated by TCRdb to 2020 to 2021). Describing the broader study: Collaborator samples came from the United States, Italy and Spain and covered acute and convalescent phases of COVID-19. The samples were drawn from the first 160 participants of the ongoing ImmuneRACE study and from over a thousand subjects provided by 6 global collaborators. Nearly every sample came with metadata listing a de-identified subject ID, COVID-19 status, age in years and sex. HLA class I and class II types, where available, came from metadata supplied by the sample provider rather than from assay-based typing. Deeply sampled blood TCRbeta repertoires from subjects exposed to, actively infected with, or recovered from COVID-19 were included in the dataset. The prospective study material was composed of cDNA or gDNA derived from T cells, B-cell-depleted T cells, or PBMCs. The repertoires were made available in a free public database intended to serve as a resource for research on the immune response to SARS-CoV-2.

Results the study describes overall, beyond this receptor: The quantity of clinical and demographic metadata differed by source and by participant and was supplied without curation.

Counted from cysteine to phenylalanine, this CDR3 has 17 amino acids. Kept here is only the CDR3 DNA, which spans 51 bases and is read in frame from base 1. V and J are trimmed by 0 bases and 5 bases, and the gene matches miss 8 bases of the junction. Per the germline V gene, SGHTA is the CDR1 and FQGTGA is the CDR2. TCRbeta CDR3 regions were amplified from genomic DNA using the immunoSEQ Assay, a bias-controlled multiplex PCR. The paper's data handling went like this. The number of nucleated cells in each sample was estimated by amplification of reference gene primers within the assay. To quantify the absolute abundance of each unique TCRbeta CDR3 rearrangement, sequence reads were collapsed and filtered. Productive Simpson clonality was computed per sample as the square root of Simpson's diversity index over productive rearrangements. Here the immuneACCESS table is served through TCRdb, limited to in-frame sequences with V and J called. Missing clones are a known gap in these copies; in checked studies unresolved V genes cover under half, and the rest lacks a known reason. V and J calls and clone size come straight from that table; D and trimming were deduced from the DNA. Present in this sample are approximately 150,000 clones, about 86% of which were seen just once. The leading ten clones occupy roughly a fifth of the sample.

Each collaborating institution followed its own protocols to collect whole blood in K2EDTA tubes. For TCRbeta analysis, collaborators shipped samples as frozen whole blood, isolated PBMCs, or DNA extracted from either of those sample types. The sequenced material came from peripheral blood. This receptor was identified in a woman older than 75 with acute or convalescent COVID-19. Recombination joined TRBV7-3 with TRBJ2-3; 10 nucleotides in the junction match TRBD2. This receptor has the CDR3 CASSLTLSGGAGDTQYF. The nucleotides read TGTGCCAGCAGCTTAACCCTCAGCGGGGGGGCTGGAGATACGCAGTATTTT.